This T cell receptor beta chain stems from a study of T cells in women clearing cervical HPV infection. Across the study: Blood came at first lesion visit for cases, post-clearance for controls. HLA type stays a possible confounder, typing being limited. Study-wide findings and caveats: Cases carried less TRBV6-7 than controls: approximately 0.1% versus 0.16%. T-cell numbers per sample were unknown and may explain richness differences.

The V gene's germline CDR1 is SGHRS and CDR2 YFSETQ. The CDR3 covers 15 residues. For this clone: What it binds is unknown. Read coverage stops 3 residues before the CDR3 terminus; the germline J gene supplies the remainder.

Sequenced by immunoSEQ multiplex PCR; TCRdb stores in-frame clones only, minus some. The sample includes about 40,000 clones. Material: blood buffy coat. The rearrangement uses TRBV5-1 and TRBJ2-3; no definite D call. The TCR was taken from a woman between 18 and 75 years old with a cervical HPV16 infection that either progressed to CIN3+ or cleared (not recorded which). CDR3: CASSSLGLGQETQYF. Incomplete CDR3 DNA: TGCGCCAGCAGCTCGTTAGGGCTGGGCCAAGAGACG.